This entry is about one TCR beta chain. This sample is part of a study of blood T cell repertoires in COVID-19. Authors' analysis steps: Estimated nucleated cell counts came from reference gene primer amplification. Here immunoSEQ multiplex PCR was the method, and the copy in TCRdb shows in-frame clones only, minus some. D and trimming were read from the DNA, whereas the V and J calls and clone size are those reported in that table. The table shows around 400,000 clones, with about 88% occurring only once. Participants had their cohort set by participant-reported clinical history. Looked up from germline, CDR1 is MNHEY and CDR2 is SMNVEV (reference sequence). V shed 3 bases and J shed 3 bases, with 9 bases lying between them. The CDR3 covers 13 residues.

The sequenced material came from PBMCs or T cells enriched from blood (not recorded which). This TCR derives from a woman under 30 who had been exposed to COVID-19. The rearrangement links TRBV27 to TRBJ2-7, with a possible D match to TRBD1 (5 bases). This chain's CDR3 is CASSFQGVYEQYF. The CDR3, as DNA: TGTGCCAGCAGTTTTCAAGGGGTCTACGAGCAGTACTTC.